This T cell receptor beta chain is from a study of shared clonotypes between healthy human individuals. Study-wide findings and caveats: It was observed that roughly 5.5% of naive CD4 clonotypes were shared across several donors.

It was across several immunoSEQ plates that each subset's genomic DNA was evenly split. TCRdb's copy holds only in-frame clones and misses some; the assay was immunoSEQ multiplex PCR. The table lists roughly 590,000 clones, about 95% of them singletons. Positive CCR7 selection of CD45RO-negative cells yielded the naive CD8 cells, and terminally differentiated effector memory CD45RA+ cells were excluded. Only a few counts were recorded for this clone. The antigen is unknown. CDR1 SGHDN and CDR2 FVKESK come from the germline V gene. This CDR3 is built from 16 residues. The J segment lost 7 bases and the V segment lost 1 base, leaving 9 bases of the junction unmatched.

The specimen was naive CD8+ T cells sorted from blood. The rearrangement links TRBV14 to TRBJ2-2; 7 bases line up with TRBD2. The source of this sequence is a young woman in good health. CDR3 in amino acids: CASSQGVREGGGELFF. CDR3 DNA: TGTGCCAGCAGCCAAGGAGTGAGGGAGGGCGGCGGGGAGCTGTTTTTT.